These 32 T cell receptor beta chains were sequenced from one sample in a study of cytomegalovirus exposure and HLA in healthy donors. Amplification used 60 Vbeta primers and 13 Jbeta primers. Some clones are missing from TCRdb's copy, which holds only in-frame ones; the method was immunoSEQ multiplex PCR. In the table there are some 200,000 clones, roughly 80% of which are singletons. Sequencing was carried out using PBMCs. The receptors were gathered from a man aged 50-60 years in good health and CMV-seronegative.

A single count supports this clone. The chain uses TRBV7-2 and TRBJ2-1; TRBD2 is a possible D gene (5 bases). Deletions cut 2 bases from V and 4 bases from J, with 15 bases between. Germline CDR1 reads SGHTA; CDR2 reads FQGNSA. CDR3 size: 16 residues. The CDR3 DNA follows: TGTGCCAGCAGCTTATCTCCTAGCAGGCTTTACAATGAGCAGTTCTTC. It encodes CASSLSPSRLYNEQFF.

V gene TRBV5-4 combines with J gene TRBJ2-7; 9 bases are shared with TRBD1. Germline V CDR1 and CDR2: SGHNT, YYREEE (reference sequence). The CDR3 covers 15 residues. The J segment lost 5 bases and the V segment lost 3 bases, leaving 9 bases of the junction unmatched. This CDR3 reads CASSSPPGQGHEQYF. CDR3 DNA sequence: TGTGCCAGCAGCTCTCCACCGGGACAGGGCCACGAGCAGTACTTC.

This clone appeared a few times. The chain uses TRBV7-2 and TRBJ2-7; 9 bases are shared with TRBD2. CDR3 length: 15 amino acids. Losses at the gene ends were 3 bases for V and 5 bases for J; bases not matched to a gene: 8. In germline, CDR1 is SGHTA, CDR2 FQGNSA. As DNA, the CDR3 is TGTGCCAGCAGCTTTGGCGGGGGGGTTTTCCACGAGCAGTACTTC. This encodes CASSFGGGVFHEQYF.

The rearrangement joins TRBV7-9 to TRBJ1-5, with TRBD1 matching 9 bases. The V gene end was trimmed by 5 bases and the J gene end by 2 bases; junction bases not matched to a gene: 7. The CDR3 totals 16 residues. The germline gives CDR1 SEHNR, CDR2 FQNEAQ (reference sequence). In DNA, the CDR3 is TGTGCCAGCAGCCCGGGACAGGGAATGGGCAATCAGCCCCAGCATTTT. Its translation: CASSPGQGMGNQPQHF.

This CDR3 is CSARDLNEQFF. The CDR3 bases are TGCAGTGCTAGAGATCTAAATGAGCAGTTCTTC. The chain is built from TRBV20-1 and TRBJ2-1; D uncertain. V was shortened by 0 bases and J by 7 bases, with 4 bases between the two germline ends. Germline CDR1 DFQATT, CDR2 SNEGSKA (reference sequence). This CDR3 contains 11 residues.

In this sample, this clone turned up once. The chain carries TRBV18 and TRBJ1-2; 7 positions agree with TRBD1. Germline values: CDR1 KGHSH, CDR2 LQKENI. There are 15 residues in the CDR3. V trimming: 2 bases; J trimming: 7 bases; junction bases outside the gene matches: 10. CDR3 in amino acids: CASSPFDRAAGGYTF. CDR3 coding DNA: TGTGCCAGCTCACCATTCGACAGGGCAGCGGGTGGCTACACCTTC.

The chain uses TRBV30 and TRBJ1-2; TRBD1 matches 8 bases. This CDR3 comprises 16 residues. With 2 bases clipped from V and 7 bases from J, the junction kept 15 bases outside the gene matches. From germline, CDR1 is GTSNPN and CDR2 SVGIG (reference sequence). The DNA of the CDR3 is TGTGCCTGGAGTCCGGTGAGGGACAGGAGAGGCGGTGGCTACACCTTC. Residues: CAWSPVRDRRGGGYTF.

This chain joins TRBV29-1 and TRBJ2-1; 7 bases agree with TRBD2. CDR1 SQVTM and CDR2 ANQGSEA come from the germline V gene. The V segment lost 3 bases and the J segment 6 bases; nucleotides outside the gene matches: 11. The CDR3 extends over 15 amino acids. The CDR3 loop is CSVDLPSGATNEQFF. CDR3 bases: TGCAGCGTTGATCTCCCGAGCGGGGCTACCAATGAGCAGTTCTTC.

This clone was seen only a few times. The chain carries TRBV18 and TRBJ1-1; 7 bases line up with TRBD1. CDR1 and CDR2 from the germline V gene are KGHSH and LQKENI. The CDR3 runs to 15 residues. V shed 3 bases, J shed 2 bases, and the junction held 6 bases outside the gene matches. The CDR3: CASSPLGQVNTEAFF. The CDR3 region has the DNA TGTGCCAGCTCACCTTTAGGACAGGTAAACACTGAAGCTTTCTTT.

The CDR3 spells CASRETGNLNTEAFF. CDR3 in DNA: TGTGCCAGCAGGGAAACAGGGAACTTGAACACTGAAGCTTTCTTT. V usage is TRBV6-5 and J usage is TRBJ1-1; D perhaps matches TRBD1 (6 bases). The CDR3 runs 15 residues. From germline, CDR1 is MNHEY and CDR2 SVGAGI. The V end was cut by 6 bases, the J end by 0 bases, with 14 bases between.

The V and J genes are TRBV12-5 and TRBJ1-1; a weak D match, TRBD1 (5 bases). The germline V and J ends were trimmed by 1 base and 0 bases, with 12 bases remaining between them. This CDR3 region has 16 residues. Germline V lookup: CDR1 LGHNT, CDR2 FRNRAP. CDR3 in DNA: TGTGCTAGTGGTTTGGGCGAACCAGGGATGAACACTGAAGCTTTCTTT. This encodes CASGLGEPGMNTEAFF.

The V gene is TRBV29-1, the J gene TRBJ2-1; D call uncertain. Germline V gene sequence: CDR1 SQVTM, CDR2 ANQGSEA. V lost 3 bases and J lost 5, with 5 bases in between. CDR3 size: 11 residues. The CDR3 loop reads CSVDLDNEQFF. The CDR3 region has the DNA TGCAGCGTTGACCTTGACAATGAGCAGTTCTTC.

This chain joins TRBV27 and TRBJ1-1, with D unclear. Trimming shortened V by 1 base and J by 1 base, and 7 bases separated the two germline ends. Germline V lookup: CDR1 MNHEY, CDR2 SMNVEV (reference sequence). This CDR3 has 14 amino acids. The CDR3 nucleotides are TGTGCCAGCAGTTTATTCTCAGGGAACACTGAAGCTTTCTTT. It codes for CASSLFSGNTEAFF.

The chain uses TRBV27 and TRBJ1-1, with D possibly matching TRBD1 (5 bases). This CDR3 region has 12 residues. Trimming left V 4 bases short and J 5 bases short, with 8 bases between. Germline CDR1 is MNHEY and CDR2 is SMNVEV (reference sequence). The CDR3 region has the DNA TGTGCCAGCAGTTACGACAGAACTGAAGCTTTCTTT. Protein sequence: CASSYDRTEAFF.

A note on this clone: One end of the junction varies from germline; a read error may be responsible. V usage is TRBV7-9 and J usage is TRBJ1-1; possible D gene TRBD1, 6 bases. This CDR3 is 14 amino acids long. Germline CDR1 is SEHNR and CDR2 is FQNEAQ (reference sequence). CDR3 sequence (DNA): TGTTCCAGCAGCTTACAGGGAAGGAACACTGAAGCTTTCTTT. Encoded protein: CSSSLQGRNTEAFF.

This clone was detected only a few times. The chain carries TRBV19 and TRBJ1-4, with 9 bases aligning to TRBD1. Per germline, CDR1 LNHDA and CDR2 SQIVND (reference sequence). This CDR3 has 16 residues. V was pared by 5 bases and J by 8 bases, with 12 bases of the junction left unmatched. The DNA of the CDR3 is TGTGCCAGTAGTCCGATATGGACAGGGGCTCGGGAAAAACTGTTTTTT. Its translation is CASSPIWTGAREKLFF. The full variable domain, rest sourced from reference TRBV19 and TRBJ1-4, is DGGITQSPKYLFRKEGQNVTLSCEQNLNHDAMYWYRQDPGQGLRLIYYSQIVNDFQKGDIAEGYSVSREKKESFPLTVTSAQKNPTAFYLCASSPIWTGAREKLFFGSGTQLSVL.

The V gene is TRBV18, the J gene TRBJ1-2; D might be TRBD1 (5 bases). Germline V gene sequence: CDR1 KGHSH, CDR2 LQKENI. The V end lost 3 bases, the J end lost 6 bases, and 11 bases lay between the germline ends. The CDR3 extends over 13 amino acids. CDR3 nucleotide sequence: TGTGCCAGCTCACCGTTACAGGAAAATGGCTACACCTTC. Translated, it gives CASSPLQENGYTF. Together with reference TRBV18 and TRBJ1-2, the CDR3 gives the full variable domain: NAGVMQNPRHLVRRRGQEARLRCSPMKGHSHVYWYRQLPEEGLKFMVYLQKENIIDESGMPKERFSAEFPKEGPSILRIQQVVRGDSAAYFCASSPLQENGYTFGSGTRLTVV.

The chain links TRBV30 to TRBJ1-2; maybe TRBD1 (5 bases). In germline, CDR1 is GTSNPN, CDR2 SVGIG (reference sequence). The V end was cut by 2 bases, the J end by 1 base, with 11 bases between. The CDR3 runs 14 residues. Here the CDR3 DNA reads TGTGCCTGGAGTTCGAGACAGATTAACTATGGCTACACCTTC. Residues: CAWSSRQINYGYTF.

This clone was found a few times. The chain combines TRBV19 with TRBJ1-1, with D unclear. The germline gives CDR1 LNHDA, CDR2 SQIVND (reference sequence). Trimming left V 3 bases short and J 3 bases short, with 8 bases between. The CDR3 contains 13 residues. This CDR3 is CASSMVRYTEAFF. The CDR3 DNA reads TGTGCCAGTAGTATGGTCAGGTACACTGAAGCTTTCTTT.

The rearrangement uses TRBV7-9 and TRBJ2-1, with 7 bases that match TRBD2. The length of the CDR3 is 17 residues. The germline V gene has CDR1 SEHNR and CDR2 FQNEAQ (reference sequence). V lost 5 bases and J lost 1; bases outside the gene matches: 11. This CDR3 reads CASSPGGGGGSYNEQFF. For the CDR3, the DNA is TGTGCCAGCAGCCCCGGTGGCGGCGGGGGATCCTACAATGAGCAGTTCTTC. Using reference TRBV7-9 and TRBJ2-1 for the parts outside the CDR3, the full variable domain is DTGVSQNPRHKITKRGQNVTFRCDPISEHNRLYWYRQTLGQGPEFLTYFQNEAQLEKSRLLSDRFSAERPKGSFSTLEIQRTEQGDSAMYLCASSPGGGGGSYNEQFFGPGTRLTVL.

V gene TRBV4-2 combines with J gene TRBJ1-1; D is unresolved. Germline V gene sequence: CDR1 LGHNA, CDR2 YNFKEQ. Trimming took 1 base from V and 5 from J, leaving 5 bases between them. The CDR3 loop spans 12 amino acids. CDR3 protein: CASSQVNTEAFF. CDR3 nucleotides: TGTGCCAGCAGCCAAGTTAATACTGAAGCTTTCTTT.

V is TRBV7-2 and J is TRBJ2-5; the match to TRBD1 covers 9 bases. This CDR3 has 16 residues. Trimming at V came to 7 bases and at J to 4 bases, leaving 13 bases not matched to a gene. CDR1 is SGHTA, CDR2 FQGNSA, per germline. CDR3 region: CASKRQGGLRGETQYF. The CDR3 nucleotides read TGTGCCAGCAAACGACAGGGGGGGCTCAGGGGAGAGACCCAGTACTTC.

This chain joins TRBV19 and TRBJ1-5; D is uncertain. There are 16 residues in the CDR3. Germline CDR1 LNHDA, CDR2 SQIVND (reference sequence). Trimming cost V 4 bases and J 7 bases, with 20 bases left between them. Written as DNA, the CDR3 is TGTGCCAGTAGTACTGGAGAAACCGTAGGAATCCAGCCCCAGCATTTT. Protein sequence: CASSTGETVGIQPQHF.

The rearrangement links TRBV7-2 to TRBJ2-5; possible D gene TRBD2, 5 bases. The CDR3 has 14 residues. Germline-derived CDR1 and CDR2 are SGHTA and FQGNSA. V was clipped by 1 base and J by 5 bases, with 11 bases between them. CDR3 amino acids: CASSLDRAVETQYF. In nucleotides, the CDR3 is TGTGCCAGCAGCTTAGATCGAGCGGTTGAGACCCAGTACTTC.

The rearrangement links TRBV16 to TRBJ2-1; possible D gene TRBD2, 5 bases. The CDR3 is 14 amino acids. CDR1 and CDR2 (germline): KGHSY, FQNENV. Trimming pared 0 bases from V and 10 bases from J, leaving 13 bases between. The DNA for the CDR3 is TGTGCCAGCAGCCAATCAGTCTCGCGGGTGGAGCAGTTCTTC. Translated: CASSQSVSRVEQFF.

This sequence joins TRBV5-6 and TRBJ1-5; a weak D match, TRBD1 (5 bases). The germline CDR1 and CDR2 sequences are SGHDT and YYEEEE. CDR3 size: 14 residues. Between the trimmed V and J ends, which lost 6 bases and 7 bases, there was a span of 17 bases. CDR3 loop: CASTRRGLEQPQHF. The CDR3 DNA sequence: TGTGCCAGCACCCGGAGGGGATTGGAGCAGCCCCAGCATTTT.

The rearrangement uses TRBV6-5 and TRBJ1-6; 9 bases agree with TRBD1. Trimming removed 5 bases from V and 14 bases from J; junction bases left unmatched: 13. The V gene's germline CDR1 is MNHEY and CDR2 SVGAGI. The CDR3 is made up of 15 amino acids. The CDR3 reads CASSPVGQGGSSLHF. The CDR3 DNA is TGTGCCAGCAGTCCCGTGGGACAGGGTGGATCATCCCTCCACTTT.

This chain uses TRBV25-1 with TRBJ1-6; no reliable D call. The CDR3 extends over 14 amino acids. V was clipped by 3 bases and J by 6 bases, with 9 bases between them. CDR1 is MGHDK and CDR2 is SYGVNS in the germline V gene. The CDR3 DNA is TGTGCCAGCAGTGAGGGCCAAACTAATTCACCCCTCCACTTT. Residues: CASSEGQTNSPLHF.

The chain employs TRBV7-9 and TRBJ1-2, with TRBD1 identical over 7 bases. Germline V CDR1 and CDR2: SEHNR, FQNEAQ (reference sequence). Trimming removed 5 bases from V and 6 bases from J; junction bases left unmatched: 9. The CDR3 covers 14 residues. CDR3 loop: CASSTSDRLNGYTF. The CDR3 nucleotides read TGTGCCAGCAGCACCTCGGACAGGCTTAATGGCTACACCTTC.

This chain uses TRBV4-1 with TRBJ2-7; 8 bases agree with TRBD2. After removal of 0 bases from V and 0 bases from J, the junction contained 7 bases not matched to a gene. Per germline, CDR1 MGHRA and CDR2 YSYEKL. CDR3 size: 17 residues. In DNA, the CDR3 is TGCGCCAGCAGCCAAGACCGCGGGGGGTCTAGCTCCTACGAGCAGTACTTC. Encoded protein: CASSQDRGGSSSYEQYF.

The J gene is TRBJ1-2, the V gene TRBV4-1; 9 bases fit TRBD1. The CDR3 totals 16 residues. V shed 1 base and J 8 bases; nucleotides not matched to a gene: 11. The germline V gene has CDR1 MGHRA and CDR2 YSYEKL. The DNA for the CDR3 is TGCGCCAGCAGCCAAGTCTCGGGACAGGGCTGGGCAGGCTACACCTTC. As protein: CASSQVSGQGWAGYTF.

The V and J genes are TRBV10-3 and TRBJ2-2, with 7 bases fitting TRBD1. With V trimmed by 2 bases and J by 2 bases, 8 bases remained unmatched. Germline V gene sequence: CDR1 ENHRY, CDR2 SYGVKD. The CDR3 covers 17 residues. The CDR3, as DNA: TGTGCCATCAGTGAGCCGAAAGGGGGCCCTAACACCGGGGAGCTGTTTTTT. It codes for CAISEPKGGPNTGELFF.